This T cell receptor beta chain was documented in a study of beta chain features in type 1 diabetes. Study information: Cell yields, gender and age were comparable in patients and healthy donors. Whole-study findings and limits: TCRB CDR3s from Type 1 diabetes patients were moderately but significantly shorter in all four CD4+ subsets.

Stem cell-like memory, regulatory, central memory and naive CD4+ cells were sorted via CD45RO/CCR7/CD25/CD127/CD95/CD27. Expressed TCRB transcripts were sequenced after all isolated RNA was converted to cDNA. TCRdb keeps only in-frame clones here, not all; method: immunoSEQ multiplex PCR. The data contain roughly 180,000 clones, around 8% of them seen just once; the ten biggest clones take up approximately 0.93%. This clone came up a few times. The target antigen is unknown. The CDR3 contains 13 residues. CDR1 is SGHRS and CDR2 is YFSETQ in the germline V gene. The V end was cut by 1 base, the J end by 5 bases, with 9 bases between.

The sequenced material came from central memory CD4+ T cells from blood. The TCR sequence derives from a woman aged 40 to 50 with type 1 diabetes. The chain carries TRBV5-1 and TRBJ1-1; D is possibly TRBD1 (5 bases). The chain's CDR3 is CASSLQGGTEAFF. For the CDR3, the DNA is TGCGCCAGCAGCTTGCAGGGAGGGACTGAAGCTTTCTTT.